The 19 T cell receptor beta chains presented below share a single source sample, sequenced in a study of CD8 T cells in Susac syndrome (dated by TCRdb to about 2019). The library was built by means of the immunoSEQ multiplex PCR assay. RNA was extracted with the RNeasy kit and roughly 0.5 to 1 ug was reverse transcribed using random hexamers. Clones were called with MiXCR by TCRdb after fastp trimmed the public reads at Q25, and only in-frame beta chains were retained. Merged by CDR3 protein, the rows form single entries marked with the most common genes and DNA. Within this sample are roughly 160,000 distinct CDR3 sequences, with 90% to 96% of them counted one time only. Jointly, the top ten make up roughly 0.12% of the sample. The sequenced sample was CD4+ T cells from PBMCs. The receptors were gathered from a human donor with Susac syndrome.

The rearrangement links TRBV7-3 to TRBJ2-2; TRBD1 or TRBD2 may be the D gene (5 bases each). Trimming took off 5 bases at V and 7 bases at J, with 17 bases between the two ends. CDR1 and CDR2 from the germline V gene are SGHTA and FQGTGA. The CDR3 sequence is 15 residues long. The CDR3 here is CASSPGPVEVGELFF. The CDR3 bases are TGTGCCAGCAGCCCGGGACCTGTGGAAGTCGGGGAGCTGTTTTTT.

The chain employs TRBV28 and TRBJ2-7; no firm D call. V lost 4 bases and J lost 4, with 5 bases in between. CDR1 and CDR2 (germline): MDHEN, SYDVKM. The CDR3 consists of 11 residues. CDR3 in amino acids: CASSSEYEQYF. CDR3 nucleotide sequence: TGTGCCAGCAGTTCAGAATACGAGCAGTACTTC.

The chain has TRBV7-2 and TRBJ2-5, with TRBD2 matching 11 bases. The V gene's germline CDR1 is SGHTA and CDR2 FQGNSA. The CDR3 is 15 amino acids. With 4 bases clipped from V and 3 bases from J, the junction kept 4 bases outside the gene matches. DNA of the CDR3: TGTGCCAGCAGCTCCGGGACTAGCGGAAAAGAGACCCAGTACTTC. Translation: CASSSGTSGKETQYF.

The V and J genes are TRBV5-1 and TRBJ2-5; D ambiguous. This CDR3 is built from 14 residues. V was pared by 5 bases and J by 0 bases, with 11 bases between. Looked up from germline, CDR1 is SGHRS and CDR2 is YFSETQ. The DNA for the CDR3 is TGCGCCAGCAGTCTACAGATTTACCAAGAGACCCAGTACTTC. It translates to CASSLQIYQETQYF. Variable domain in full (rest from reference TRBV5-1 and TRBJ2-5): KAGVTQTPRYLIKTRGQQVTLSCSPISGHRSVSWYQQTPGQGLQFLFEYFSETQRNKGNFPGRFSGRQFSNSRSEMNVSTLELGDSALYLCASSLQIYQETQYFGPGTRLLVL.

The chain carries TRBV20-1 and TRBJ2-7; 11 nucleotides match TRBD2. The germline V gene has CDR1 DFQATT and CDR2 SNEGSKA (reference sequence). Trimming removed 3 bases from V and 3 bases from J; junction bases left unmatched: 1. The CDR3 loop spans 13 amino acids. CDR3 protein: CSASGLAGYEQYV. CDR3 DNA sequence: TGCAGTGCTAGCGGACTAGCGGGCTACGAGCAGTACGTC.

The CDR3 bases are TGTGCCAGCAGCTTAGTACAGGGAACCTACGAGCAGTACGTC. Amino acid sequence: CASSLVQGTYEQYV. The rearrangement uses TRBV7-2 and TRBJ2-7; TRBD1 is a possible D gene (6 bases). The V and J ends lost 1 base and 2 bases respectively, with 9 bases between them. Germline-derived CDR1 and CDR2 are SGHTA and FQGNSA. This CDR3 has 14 residues.

This chain links TRBV20-1 with TRBJ2-3, with 11 bases fitting TRBD2. The germline V gene encodes CDR1 DFQATT and CDR2 SNEGSKA (reference sequence). The CDR3 loop spans 14 amino acids. V trimming: 6 bases; J trimming: 3 bases; junction bases outside the gene matches: 5. The chain's CDR3 is CSAPGLAETDTQYF. Written as DNA, the CDR3 is TGCAGTGCCCCGGGACTAGCGGAGACAGATACGCAGTATTTT.

Only one count was recorded for this clonotype. At one end, the junction sequence differs from germline, possibly due to a read error. The chain uses TRBV15 and TRBJ2-7; D is undetermined. Germline V gene data show CDR1 as LNHNV and CDR2 as YYDKDF (reference sequence). The CDR3 spans 16 residues. The DNA of the CDR3 is TGTGCCACCAGCAGAGTTCGTGGACGGAACTCCTCCGAGCAGTACTTC. Amino acids: CATSRVRGRNSSEQYF.

This chain links TRBV6-5 with TRBJ1-2, with 8 positions matching TRBD1. The germline V gene encodes CDR1 MNHEY and CDR2 SVGAGI. V dropped 7 bases and J dropped 5; count of bases not matched to a gene: 12. CDR3 length: 15 residues. CDR3 DNA sequence: TGTGCCAGCACCAAACAGACAGGGGCTATATATGGCTACACCTTC. Translation gives CASTKQTGAIYGYTF.

V gene TRBV4-3 combines with J gene TRBJ1-6; 7 positions agree with TRBD1. Germline V gene data show CDR1 as LGHNA and CDR2 as YSLEER. The CDR3 consists of 17 residues. V was pared by 0 bases and J by 11 bases, with 13 bases of the junction left unmatched. The CDR3 loop reads CASSQDRGTAILTPLHF. DNA of the CDR3: TGCGCCAGCAGCCAAGATCGCGGGACAGCTATCTTAACACCCCTCCACTTT.

This chain uses TRBV11-1 with TRBJ2-1; TRBD2 is a possible D gene (5 bases). Germline-derived CDR1 and CDR2 are SGHAT and FQDESV (reference sequence). The germline V and J ends were trimmed by 2 bases and 8 bases, with 13 bases remaining between them. This CDR3 comprises 14 residues. CDR3 DNA sequence: TGTGCCAGCAGCTTAAGGAGGCAACCCGATGAGCAGTTCTTC. Protein sequence: CASSLRRQPDEQFF.

V and J are TRBV7-2 and TRBJ2-7, with TRBD2 matching over 7 bases. The CDR3 sequence is 14 residues long. J lost 4 bases, V lost 6 bases, and 9 bases had no gene match. CDR1 is SGHTA, CDR2 FQGNSA, per germline. CDR3 sequence: CASRPREGYYEQYF. The CDR3 coding sequence is TGTGCCAGCAGGCCGAGGGAGGGTTATTACGAGCAGTACTTC.

J is TRBJ1-2 and V is TRBV5-1; D may be TRBD1 (5 bases). Germline lookup yields CDR1 SGHRS and CDR2 YFSETQ. The CDR3 runs 17 residues. V was pared by 0 bases and J by 2 bases, with 17 bases between. The CDR3 DNA follows: TGCGCCAGCAGCTTGGGCGCAGGGAGGGGTACCAACTATGGCTACACCTTC. Its protein product is CASSLGAGRGTNYGYTF. The whole variable domain, filled in from reference TRBV5-1 and TRBJ1-2, reads KAGVTQTPRYLIKTRGQQVTLSCSPISGHRSVSWYQQTPGQGLQFLFEYFSETQRNKGNFPGRFSGRQFSNSRSEMNVSTLELGDSALYLCASSLGAGRGTNYGYTFGSGTRLTVV.

The chain recombines TRBV28 with TRBJ2-3; possible D gene TRBD2, 7 bases. The CDR3 has 15 amino acids. V dropped 4 bases and J dropped 5 bases, with 16 bases sitting between them. Germline assignment: CDR1 MDHEN and CDR2 SYDVKM. CDR3 region: CASSSGGQNGDTQYF. The DNA for the CDR3 is TGTGCCAGCAGTTCCGGGGGGCAGAACGGAGATACGCAGTATTTT.

V usage is TRBV9 and J usage is TRBJ1-3; D not certain. The germline V gene encodes CDR1 SGDLS and CDR2 YYNGEE. The CDR3 length is 15 residues. V dropped 0 bases and J dropped 2 bases, with 9 bases sitting between them. The DNA for the CDR3 is TGTGCCAGCAGCGTAGCCCTGACGGCTGGAAACACCATATATTTT. It yields the protein CASSVALTAGNTIYF.

The chain has TRBV2 and TRBJ1-1, with no clear D. V was cut by 8 bases and J by 1 base, with 8 bases left in between. The CDR3 contains 12 residues. From germline, CDR1 is SNHLY and CDR2 FYNNEI. For the CDR3, the DNA is TGTGCCAGCCTTGTGCGGAACACTGAAGCTTTCTTT. Amino acid sequence: CASLVRNTEAFF.

In nucleotides, the CDR3 is TGTGCCAGCAGCTTCCAATCCTACGAGCAGTACTTC. Protein: CASSFQSYEQYF. The rearrangement joins TRBV13 to TRBJ2-7; D unresolved. V lost 3 bases and J 1 base, leaving 4 bases between the germline ends. CDR1 and CDR2 from the germline V gene are PRHDT and FYEKMQ (reference sequence). The length of the CDR3 is 12 residues.

The chain carries TRBV24-1 and TRBJ2-1, with TRBD2 as a possible D gene (6 bases). The V and J ends lost 4 bases and 12 bases respectively, with 9 bases between them. CDR3 size: 11 residues. Germline V gene data show CDR1 as KGHDR and CDR2 as SFDVKD. CDR3 protein: CATSDLEGQFF. CDR3 DNA sequence: TGTGCCACCAGTGACCTGGAGGGGCAGTTCTTC.

A single count supports this clonotype. The chain carries TRBV30 and TRBJ2-3; possibly TRBD2 for D (6 bases). Trimming cost V 3 bases and J 3 bases, with 10 bases left between them. The CDR3 sequence is 13 residues long. Germline V lookup: CDR1 GTSNPN, CDR2 SVGIG (reference sequence). CDR3 in DNA: TGTGCCTGGAGGAAGCGGGCAACAGATACGCAGTATTTT. Its translation: CAWRKRATDTQYF.